This TCR beta chain was obtained from a study of T cell responses to AZD1222 COVID-19 vaccine. Study-level points and caveats: With dominance at 160-218 and 743-854, vaccine-associated CD4 TCRs spanned spike. A mostly white British donor set with more females was recruited, and clonal diversity was possibly underestimated.

Comment on this clone: No antigen is known for it.

Some clones are missing from TCRdb's copy, which holds only in-frame ones; the method was immunoSEQ multiplex PCR. In the table there are 54,000 or so clones, about 90% of which are singletons. This CDR3 has 16 residues. V was cut by 3 bases and J by 0 bases, with 12 bases left in between. CDR1 is WNHNN and CDR2 is SYGVQD in the germline V gene (reference sequence). The V and J genes are TRBV10-1 and TRBJ1-3; D is unresolved. The specimen was peripheral blood, collected on day 0 of AZD1222 vaccination. This sequence was found in an adult in good health. CDR3 nucleotides: TGCGCCAGCAGTGACCACGGACGGAACTCTGGAAACACCATATATTTT. Protein product: CASSDHGRNSGNTIYF.